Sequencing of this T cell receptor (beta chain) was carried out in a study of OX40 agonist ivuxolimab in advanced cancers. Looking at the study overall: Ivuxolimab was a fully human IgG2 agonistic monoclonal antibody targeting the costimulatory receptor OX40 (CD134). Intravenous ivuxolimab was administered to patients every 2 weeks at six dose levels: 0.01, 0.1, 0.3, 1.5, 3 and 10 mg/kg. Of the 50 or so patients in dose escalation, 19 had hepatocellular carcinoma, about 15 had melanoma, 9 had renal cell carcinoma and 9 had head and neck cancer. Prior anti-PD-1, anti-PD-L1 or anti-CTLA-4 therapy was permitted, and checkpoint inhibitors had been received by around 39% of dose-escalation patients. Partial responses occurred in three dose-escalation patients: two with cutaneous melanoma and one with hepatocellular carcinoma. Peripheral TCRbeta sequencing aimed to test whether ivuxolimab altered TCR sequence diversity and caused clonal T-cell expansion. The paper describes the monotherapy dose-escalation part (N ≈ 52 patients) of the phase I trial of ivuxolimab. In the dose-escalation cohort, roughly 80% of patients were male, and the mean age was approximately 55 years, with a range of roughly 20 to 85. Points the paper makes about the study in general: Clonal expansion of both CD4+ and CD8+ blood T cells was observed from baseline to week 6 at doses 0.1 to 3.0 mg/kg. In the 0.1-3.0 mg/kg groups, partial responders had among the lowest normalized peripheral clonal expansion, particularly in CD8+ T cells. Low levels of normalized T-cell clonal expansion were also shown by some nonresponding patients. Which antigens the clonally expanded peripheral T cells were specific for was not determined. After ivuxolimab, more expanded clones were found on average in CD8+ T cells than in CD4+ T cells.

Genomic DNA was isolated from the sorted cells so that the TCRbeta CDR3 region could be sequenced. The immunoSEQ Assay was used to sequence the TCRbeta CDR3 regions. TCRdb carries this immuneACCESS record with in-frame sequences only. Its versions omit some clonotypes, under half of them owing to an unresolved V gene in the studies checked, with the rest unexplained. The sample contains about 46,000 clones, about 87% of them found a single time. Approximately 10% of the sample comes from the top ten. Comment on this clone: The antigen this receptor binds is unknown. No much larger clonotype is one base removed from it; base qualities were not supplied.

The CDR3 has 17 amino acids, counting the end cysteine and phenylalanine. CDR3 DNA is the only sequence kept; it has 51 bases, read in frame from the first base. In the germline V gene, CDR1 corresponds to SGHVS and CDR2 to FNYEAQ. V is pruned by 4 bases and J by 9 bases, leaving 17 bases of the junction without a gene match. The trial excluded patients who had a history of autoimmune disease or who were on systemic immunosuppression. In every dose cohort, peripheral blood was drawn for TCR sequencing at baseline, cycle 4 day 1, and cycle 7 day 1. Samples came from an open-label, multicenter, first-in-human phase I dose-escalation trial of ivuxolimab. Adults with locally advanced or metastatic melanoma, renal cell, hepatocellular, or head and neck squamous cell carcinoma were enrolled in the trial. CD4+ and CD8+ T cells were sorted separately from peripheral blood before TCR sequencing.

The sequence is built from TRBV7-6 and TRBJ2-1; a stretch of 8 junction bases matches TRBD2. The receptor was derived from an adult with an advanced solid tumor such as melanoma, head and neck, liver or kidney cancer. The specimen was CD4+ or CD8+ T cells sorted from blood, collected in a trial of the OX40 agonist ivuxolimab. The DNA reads TGTGCCAGCAGCTCACCCCCCCTAGCGGGTCCTCCAGGTGAGCAGTTCTTC. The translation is CASSSPPLAGPPGEQFF.